This is a list of T cell receptor beta chains from one sample in a study of cytomegalovirus exposure and HLA in healthy donors. TCRdb's table, derived via immunoSEQ multiplex PCR, lists solely in-frame clones and lacks some. The data contain about 100,000 clones, about three quarters of them singletons. Sequenced: PBMCs. All receptors come from a male donor in good health and CMV-seropositive. The CDR3 runs from the conserved cysteine through the conserved F or W. Not every row has a clone size; where given, it reads once, few, many or a size class.

NA,TRBJ1-5,TRBV4-3,CASSQDWGVQPQHF
NA,TRBJ2-2,TRBV6-5,CASSPQAGGGGELFF
few,TRBJ2-5,TRBV7-2,CASSLALGGETQYF
NA,TRBJ2-7,TRBV28,CASSLPSRYEQYF
few,TRBJ1-2,TRBV6-5,CASSPRGNSYGYTF
NA,TRBJ1-2,TRBV7-2,CASSLMQGLNGYTF
NA,TRBJ2-3,TRBV5-4,CASSPRDRPTDTQYF
NA,TRBJ2-1,TRBV5-1,CASSARLAGSYNEQFF
few,TRBJ2-7,TRBV13,CASSLVPDYEQYF
NA,TRBJ1-3,TRBV19,CASSISGTIYF
few,TRBJ1-5,TRBV19,CASSIDEGGFTSQHF
NA,TRBJ1-3,TRBV5-6,CASSYSGNTIYF
NA,TRBJ1-2,TRBV10-3,CAISEMTADYGYTF
NA,TRBJ1-2,TRBV2,CASSEGGQGNYGYTF
NA,TRBJ2-1,TRBV6-5,CASRGGTGRYNEQFF
NA,NA,TRBV6-5,CASTSAIFPRGEQYF
once,TRBJ1-2,TRBV28,CASSFSRYGYTF
NA,TRBJ1-6,TRBV21-1,CASSKGKDRVYSPLHF
NA,TRBJ2-7,TRBV19,CASSLDRGREQYF
NA,TRBJ1-4,TRBV7-9,CASSHPAWQEKLFF
NA,TRBJ2-3,TRBV29-1,CSVGASGGADTQYF
few,TRBJ2-5,TRBV18,CASSPGDGETQYF